This T cell receptor beta chain was observed in a study of shared clonotypes between healthy human individuals (dated by TCRdb to 2019 to 2021). Background for the entire study: The cohort included a few men and a couple of women between 18 and 49 years of age. For each donor, CD4 naive and CD4 memory were each given three plates, CD8 naive was given two plates, and CD8 memory was given one plate. Blood TCR repertoires of 5 or 6 healthy adults were deeply sequenced to estimate repertoire size and the extent of clonotype sharing between individuals. Libraries were prepared and TCR repertoires were sequenced by different laboratories using diverse techniques, in order to increase sequencing depth and limit assay-specific biases. Leukapheresis yielded between about 0.9 and 8.9 billion PBMCs per donor.

In regard to this clone: No antigen is known for it. Base quality data are lacking; no much larger clone is found one base away.

Paper-wide results and their limitations: Compared with non-shared clonotypes, the clonotypes found in all four sorted-subset donors had higher generation probabilities. Pairwise subsampling indicated that sequencing depth was expected to affect the degree of clonotype sharing among donors. The small number of donors limited the genetic and exposure-history diversity represented. Estimated clonotype richness was generally larger for naive than for memory subsets. Across four donors, about 4.5% of naive CD4, around 3.3% of naive CD8, 2% to 2.5% of memory CD4, and approximately 0.4% of memory CD8 clonotypes were shared. Rarefaction of sorted-subset datasets indicated incomplete sequencing despite the large sequencing depth. Only blood was sampled, and tissue TCR repertoires likely differ from those in blood.

Using the deep immunoSEQ assay, TCR CDR3 regions were amplified from genomic DNA by multiplex PCR. Genomic DNA extracted from each cell subset was distributed evenly over all wells of several immunoSEQ 96-well plates, and each plate served as one replicate. For sorted subsets, each replicate PCR was loaded with roughly 0.2 ug genomic DNA, equivalent to approximately 33,000 T cell genomes. Purified libraries were measured with a Qubit 3.0 fluorometer, size-checked on a Bioanalyzer 2100, and measured again with the KAPA Library Quantification kit. Every immunoSEQ 96-well plate was sequenced on a separate single-read 150-cycle Illumina NextSeq 550 flow cell. The original methods were these. The immunoSEQ output contained only junctional sequences without quality scores, so filtering could not match that applied to full-length reads. To assign V/J genes and CDR3, sequences were annotated against IMGT germline references using PyIR, a Python wrapper for IgBLAST v1.9. Reads were removed for weak V/J assignments (E-value above 1e-6), missing CDR3, stop codons, out-of-frame junctions, or ambiguous translated residues. A V3J clonotype was defined by an identical inferred V gene, J gene, and CDR3 amino acid sequence. Percentage overlap between repertoires was calculated by dividing the number of shared unique clonotypes by the size of the smaller repertoire. Repertoire richness was assessed with RTK rarefaction, the Chao1 estimator, and Recon v2.1 estimates of unobserved clonotypes. Generation probabilities for all TCRbeta clonotypes obtained by the gDNA method from a handful of donors were computed using OLGA. TCRdb retrieved this table from immuneACCESS and kept in-frame rearrangements only. Not all clones are present; in checked studies, unresolved V genes account for under half, and no reason is known for the remainder. The V and J calls and the clone size are those of that table, but D and trimming were determined from the DNA. Within this sample are some 2,000,000 clones, with nearly 97% of them counted one time only. The ten largest account for about 0.13% of the sample.

The donors were healthy, HIV-negative adults with no recently reported acute infections or vaccinations. Every donor was a Caucasian adult living in Nashville, Tennessee, USA. CD4+ T cells were enriched through magnetic negative selection, after which naive cells were positively selected on CD45RA and the remaining negative fraction served as the memory subset. Blood was collected by leukapheresis, and PBMCs were isolated by Ficoll-Histopaque density gradient centrifugation and then cryopreserved in liquid nitrogen vapor phase. Analytical flow cytometry was used to check the purity and quantity of every magnetically sorted T cell population. From each sorted fraction, genomic DNA was isolated and quantified by UV absorbance on a Nanodrop 2000c. The sequenced material came from naive CD4+ T cells sorted from blood. Taken with the paper, the label for cell subset or site translates to: CD45RA+ positively selected. This TCR was recovered from a man aged 18 to 29 in good health.

This receptor has the CDR3 CASSDMGASGANVLTF. The DNA is TGTGCCAGCAGTGATATGGGGGCGAGCGGGGCCAACGTCCTGACTTTC. The chain is assembled from TRBV6-1 and TRBJ2-6, with a tentative D gene TRBD1 over 6 matching bases. The germline V gene specifies MNHNS as CDR1 and SASEGT as CDR2. The CDR3 goes from the cysteine to the phenylalanine over 16 residues. Only CDR3 DNA remains: 48 bases, in frame from the first base. V and J lose 3 bases and 4 bases, and a span of 13 bases separates them.